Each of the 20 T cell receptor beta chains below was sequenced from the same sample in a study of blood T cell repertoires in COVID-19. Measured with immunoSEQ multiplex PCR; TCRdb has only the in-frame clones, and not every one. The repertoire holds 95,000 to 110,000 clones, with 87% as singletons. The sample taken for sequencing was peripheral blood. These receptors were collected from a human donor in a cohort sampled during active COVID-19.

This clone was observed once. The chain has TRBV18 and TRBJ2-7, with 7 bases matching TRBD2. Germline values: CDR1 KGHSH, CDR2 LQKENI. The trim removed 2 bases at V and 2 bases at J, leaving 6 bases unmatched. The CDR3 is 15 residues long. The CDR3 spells CASSPGGGTTYEQYF. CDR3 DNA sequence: TGTGCCAGCTCACCAGGGGGGGGAACCACCTACGAGCAGTACTTC.

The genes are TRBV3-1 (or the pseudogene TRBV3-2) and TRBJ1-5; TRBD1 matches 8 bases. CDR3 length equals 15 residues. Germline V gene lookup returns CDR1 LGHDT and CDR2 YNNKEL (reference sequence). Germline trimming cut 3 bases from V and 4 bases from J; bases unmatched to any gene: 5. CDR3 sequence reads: CASSQGDRLNQPQHF. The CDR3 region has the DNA TGTGCCAGCAGCCAGGGGGACAGGCTAAATCAGCCCCAGCATTTT.

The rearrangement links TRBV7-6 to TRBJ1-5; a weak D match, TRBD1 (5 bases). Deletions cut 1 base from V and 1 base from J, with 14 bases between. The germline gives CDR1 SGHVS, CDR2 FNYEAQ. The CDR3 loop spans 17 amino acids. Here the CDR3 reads CASSLEGGAGSNQPQHF. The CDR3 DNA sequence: TGTGCCAGCAGCTTAGAAGGTGGGGCGGGGAGCAATCAGCCCCAGCATTTT.

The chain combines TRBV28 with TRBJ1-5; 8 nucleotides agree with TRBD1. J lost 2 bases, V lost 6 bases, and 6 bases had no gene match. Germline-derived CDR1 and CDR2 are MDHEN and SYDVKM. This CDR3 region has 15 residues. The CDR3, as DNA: TGTGCCAGCAGAACTGGGACAGGCCGCAATCAGCCCCAGCATTTT. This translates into CASRTGTGRNQPQHF.

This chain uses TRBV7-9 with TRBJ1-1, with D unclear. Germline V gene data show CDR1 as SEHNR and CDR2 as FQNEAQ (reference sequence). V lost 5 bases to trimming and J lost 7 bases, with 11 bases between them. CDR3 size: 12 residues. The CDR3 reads CASSPGPSEAFF. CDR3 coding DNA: TGTGCCAGCAGCCCTGGTCCGAGTGAAGCTTTCTTT. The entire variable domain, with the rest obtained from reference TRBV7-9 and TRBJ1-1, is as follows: DTGVSQNPRHKITKRGQNVTFRCDPISEHNRLYWYRQTLGQGPEFLTYFQNEAQLEKSRLLSDRFSAERPKGSFSTLEIQRTEQGDSAMYLCASSPGPSEAFFGQGTRLTVV.

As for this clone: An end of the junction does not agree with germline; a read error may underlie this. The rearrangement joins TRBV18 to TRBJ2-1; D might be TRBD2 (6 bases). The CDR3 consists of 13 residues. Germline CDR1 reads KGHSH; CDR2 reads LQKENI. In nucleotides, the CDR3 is TGTGCCAGCTCACATGGCCGGGACTTTGAGGAGTTCTTC. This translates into CASSHGRDFEEFF.

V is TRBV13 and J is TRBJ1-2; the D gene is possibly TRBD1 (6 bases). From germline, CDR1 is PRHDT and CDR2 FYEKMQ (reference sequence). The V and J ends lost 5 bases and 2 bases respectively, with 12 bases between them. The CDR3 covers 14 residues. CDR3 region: CASSPRTENYGYTF. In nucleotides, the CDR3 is TGTGCCAGCAGCCCCCGGACAGAAAACTATGGCTACACCTTC.

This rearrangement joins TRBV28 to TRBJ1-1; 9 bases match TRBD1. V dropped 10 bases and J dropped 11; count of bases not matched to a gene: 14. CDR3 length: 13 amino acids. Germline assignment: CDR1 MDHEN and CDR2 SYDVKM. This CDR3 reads CATLRGQGSPAFF. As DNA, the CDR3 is TGTGCCACCCTACGGGGACAGGGCTCTCCGGCTTTCTTT.

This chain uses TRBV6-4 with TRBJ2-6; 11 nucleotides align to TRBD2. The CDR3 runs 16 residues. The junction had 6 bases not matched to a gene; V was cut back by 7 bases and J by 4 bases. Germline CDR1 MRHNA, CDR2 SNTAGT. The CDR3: CASMPSGGSGANVLTF. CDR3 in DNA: TGTGCCAGCATGCCTAGCGGGGGGTCAGGGGCCAACGTCCTGACTTTC.

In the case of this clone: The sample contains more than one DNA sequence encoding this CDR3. The CDR3: CASSFRYEQYF. Written as DNA, the CDR3 is TGTGCCAGCAGTTTTCGTTACGAGCAGTACTTC. The chain combines TRBV28 with TRBJ2-7; no definite D call. CDR3 length: 11 residues. V shed 3 bases and J shed 4 bases, with 4 bases lying between them. Germline CDR1 MDHEN, CDR2 SYDVKM.

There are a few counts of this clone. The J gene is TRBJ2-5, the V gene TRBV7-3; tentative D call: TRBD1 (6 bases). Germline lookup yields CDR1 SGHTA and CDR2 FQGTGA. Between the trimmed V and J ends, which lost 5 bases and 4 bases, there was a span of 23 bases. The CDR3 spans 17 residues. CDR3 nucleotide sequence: TGTGCCAGCAGCCCCGGAGATCTGGGGGCGGTCGGAGAGACCCAGTACTTC. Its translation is CASSPGDLGAVGETQYF.

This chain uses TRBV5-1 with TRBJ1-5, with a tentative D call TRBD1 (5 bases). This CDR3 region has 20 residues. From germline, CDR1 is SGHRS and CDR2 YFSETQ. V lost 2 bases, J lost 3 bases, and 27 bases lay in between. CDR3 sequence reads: CASSFFRFRGRSTLNQPQHF. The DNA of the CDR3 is TGCGCCAGCAGCTTTTTTCGATTTAGGGGCAGATCTACTCTCAATCAGCCCCAGCATTTT.

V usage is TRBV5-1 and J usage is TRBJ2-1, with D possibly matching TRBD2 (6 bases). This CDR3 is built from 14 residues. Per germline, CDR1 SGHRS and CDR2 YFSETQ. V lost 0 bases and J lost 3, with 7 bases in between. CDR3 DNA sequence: TGCGCCAGCAGCTTGGATAGCGGCTACAATGAGCAGTTCTTC. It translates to CASSLDSGYNEQFF.

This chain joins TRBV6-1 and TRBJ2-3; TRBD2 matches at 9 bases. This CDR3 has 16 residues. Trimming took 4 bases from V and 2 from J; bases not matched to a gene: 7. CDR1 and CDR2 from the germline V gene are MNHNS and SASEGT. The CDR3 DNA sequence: TGTGCCAGCAGTGCCCTGACTAGCGGACACACAGATACGCAGTATTTT. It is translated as CASSALTSGHTDTQYF.

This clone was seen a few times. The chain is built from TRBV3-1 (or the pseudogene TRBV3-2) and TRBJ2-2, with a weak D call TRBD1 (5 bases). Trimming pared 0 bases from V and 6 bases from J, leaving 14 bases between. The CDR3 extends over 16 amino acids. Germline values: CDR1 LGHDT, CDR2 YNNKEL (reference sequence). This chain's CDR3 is CASSQEPNLGAGELFF. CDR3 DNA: TGTGCCAGCAGCCAAGAACCGAACTTAGGGGCCGGGGAGCTGTTTTTT.

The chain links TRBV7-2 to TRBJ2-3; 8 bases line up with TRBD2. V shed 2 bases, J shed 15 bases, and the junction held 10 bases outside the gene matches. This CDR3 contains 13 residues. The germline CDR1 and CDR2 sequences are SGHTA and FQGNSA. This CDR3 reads CASSLRRGTSVYF. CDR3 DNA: TGTGCCAGCAGCTTAAGGCGCGGGACTAGTGTATATTTT.

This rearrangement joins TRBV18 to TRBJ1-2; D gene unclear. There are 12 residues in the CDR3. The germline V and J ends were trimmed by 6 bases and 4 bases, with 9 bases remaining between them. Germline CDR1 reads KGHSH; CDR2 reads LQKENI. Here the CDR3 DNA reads TGTGCCAGCTCCCCCGGGGTCTATGGCTACACCTTC. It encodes CASSPGVYGYTF.

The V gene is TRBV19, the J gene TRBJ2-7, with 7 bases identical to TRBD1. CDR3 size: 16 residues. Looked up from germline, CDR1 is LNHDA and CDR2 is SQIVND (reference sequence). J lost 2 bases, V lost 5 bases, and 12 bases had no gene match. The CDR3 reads CASSPPDGTVPYEQYF. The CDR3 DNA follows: TGTGCCAGTAGTCCCCCAGATGGGACAGTCCCCTACGAGCAGTACTTC.

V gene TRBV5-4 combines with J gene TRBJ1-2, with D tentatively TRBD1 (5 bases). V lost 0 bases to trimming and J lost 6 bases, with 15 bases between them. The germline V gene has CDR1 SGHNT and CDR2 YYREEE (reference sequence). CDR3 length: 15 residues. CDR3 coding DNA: TGTGCCAGCAGCTTGGGGGGCCCGGGGGTGAATGGCTACACCTTC. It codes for CASSLGGPGVNGYTF.

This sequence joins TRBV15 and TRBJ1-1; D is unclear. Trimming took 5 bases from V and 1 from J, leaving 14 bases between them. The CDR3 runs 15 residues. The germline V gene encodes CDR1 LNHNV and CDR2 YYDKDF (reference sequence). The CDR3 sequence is CATSLSRVRNTEAFF. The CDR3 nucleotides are TGTGCCACCAGCCTCAGCCGGGTGAGGAACACTGAAGCTTTCTTT. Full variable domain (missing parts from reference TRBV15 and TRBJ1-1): DAMVIQNPRYQVTQFGKPVTLSCSQTLNHNVMYWYQQKSSQAPKLLFHYYDKDFNNEADTPDNFQSRRPNTSFCFLDIRSPGLGDTAMYLCATSLSRVRNTEAFFGQGTRLTVV.